Below are 29 T cell receptor beta chains sequenced from a single sample in a study of identical twins. In TCRdb, the 5' RACE reads were re-called with MiXCR into one record per CDR3 protein. The repertoire includes around 550,000 distinct CDR3 sequences, 13% to 15% of them detected once, and roughly 0.43% sits in the top ten. The same sample was also used in a study of yellow fever vaccine responses in identical twins.

Material for sequencing was CD4+ T cells sorted from blood. These receptors were collected from a woman under 30 in good health.

The DNA for the CDR3 is TGTGCCAGCAGCTTAGCGGGCGGCTTCCAAGAGACCCAGTACTTC. It specifies CASSLAGGFQETQYF. This chain links TRBV7-2 with TRBJ2-5; D is uncertain. Trimming took 0 bases from V and 1 from J, leaving 9 bases between them. CDR1 is SGHTA, CDR2 FQGNSA, per germline. This CDR3 contains 15 residues.

The gene calls are TRBV5-1 and TRBJ2-3; the match to TRBD2 covers 10 bases. The CDR3 covers 16 residues. Trimming at V came to 4 bases and at J to 2 bases, leaving 7 bases not matched to a gene. The germline gives CDR1 SGHRS, CDR2 YFSETQ. CDR3 loop: CASSPRTSGDTDTQYF. The CDR3 DNA is TGCGCCAGCAGCCCCAGGACTAGCGGAGACACAGATACGCAGTATTTT.

This clonotype was counted at least ten times. This chain connects TRBV7-9 to TRBJ2-7; weak D call: TRBD1 (5 bases). This CDR3 is built from 15 residues. Trimming left V 2 bases short and J 5 bases short, with 16 bases between. Germline CDR1 is SEHNR and CDR2 is FQNEAQ (reference sequence). CDR3 DNA sequence: TGTGCCAGCAGCTTACCCGGGTCAGGGATCCACGAGCAGTACTTC. Amino acid sequence: CASSLPGSGIHEQYF.

This clonotype was recorded a few times. The J gene is TRBJ2-5, the V gene TRBV20-1; 7 positions match TRBD2. CDR3 length equals 13 residues. In germline, CDR1 is DFQATT, CDR2 SNEGSKA (reference sequence). The V and J ends lost 5 bases and 4 bases, in that order; junction bases with no gene match: 7. The CDR3 DNA reads TGCAGTGCTGGGGGGGTAGGCGGAGAGACCCAGTACTTC. Its protein product is CSAGGVGGETQYF.

The CDR3: CSAPGTSEYNEQFF. The CDR3, as DNA: TGCAGTGCTCCCGGGACTAGCGAATACAATGAGCAGTTCTTC. V usage is TRBV20-1 and J usage is TRBJ2-1, with TRBD2 matching over 10 bases. The CDR3 loop spans 14 amino acids. Unmatched junction bases numbered 5, after V lost 5 bases and J lost 4 bases. Germline-derived CDR1 and CDR2 are DFQATT and SNEGSKA (reference sequence).

V gene TRBV7-9 combines with J gene TRBJ2-5, with D uncertain. V was trimmed by 4 bases and J by 5 bases, leaving 14 bases between them. Germline V CDR1 and CDR2: SEHNR, FQNEAQ (reference sequence). The CDR3 covers 14 residues. Here the CDR3 reads CASSSLVPQETQYF. CDR3 nucleotide sequence: TGTGCCAGCAGCTCATTAGTGCCCCAGGAGACCCAGTACTTC.

This clonotype was seen only a few times. The chain employs TRBV15 and TRBJ2-7; D is undetermined. The CDR3 has 15 amino acids. Germline values: CDR1 LNHNV, CDR2 YYDKDF (reference sequence). Between the trimmed V and J ends, which lost 0 bases and 2 bases, there was a span of 11 bases. The CDR3 region has the DNA TGTGCCACCAGCAGAGATGTCGGCATGACCTACGAGCAGTACTTC. Its translation: CATSRDVGMTYEQYF.

The chain joins TRBV24-1 to TRBJ2-7; 7 nucleotides agree with TRBD1. The CDR3 runs 16 residues. With 4 bases clipped from V and 2 bases from J, the junction kept 10 bases outside the gene matches. Germline assignment: CDR1 KGHDR and CDR2 SFDVKD. The CDR3 coding sequence is TGTGCCACCAGTGACCCGACGATGACAGGGCCCTACGAGCAGTACTTC. This sequence encodes CATSDPTMTGPYEQYF.

This clonotype has just a few counts. Here the CDR3 reads CASSIRQGLVTDTQYF. The CDR3, as DNA: TGTGCCAGCAGCATAAGACAGGGTCTTGTCACAGATACGCAGTATTTT. The chain is built from TRBV9 and TRBJ2-3; 7 positions agree with TRBD1. V lost 4 bases and J lost 2; bases outside the gene matches: 10. Germline V gives CDR1 SGDLS, CDR2 YYNGEE. The CDR3 has 16 amino acids.

The rearrangement uses TRBV24-1 and TRBJ2-2, with D possibly being TRBD2 (6 bases). Germline CDR1 and CDR2: KGHDR and SFDVKD. The CDR3 is 16 amino acids. V was pared by 9 bases and J by 6 bases, with 22 bases between. CDR3 loop: CATSSSWATGAGELFF. The CDR3 region has the DNA TGTGCCACCTCATCCTCGTGGGCAACGGGAGCCGGGGAGCTGTTTTTT.

This clonotype has only a few counts. The chain uses TRBV27 and TRBJ2-3, with TRBD2 as a possible D gene (6 bases). Germline V gene sequence: CDR1 MNHEY, CDR2 SMNVEV (reference sequence). The CDR3 is 15 residues long. Trimming left V 5 bases short and J 2 bases short, with 14 bases between. The CDR3 sequence is CASSPWRVITDTQYF. For the CDR3, the DNA is TGTGCCAGCAGTCCTTGGAGGGTCATCACAGATACGCAGTATTTT.

This clonotype has more than one count but fewer than ten. The V and J genes are TRBV4-1 and TRBJ1-5; D may be TRBD1 (6 bases). Germline V gene sequence: CDR1 MGHRA, CDR2 YSYEKL. The CDR3 spans 17 residues. V was cut by 1 base and J by 4 bases, with 17 bases left in between. CDR3: CASSQVTGNKWNQPQHF. CDR3 nucleotides: TGCGCCAGCAGCCAAGTTACAGGGAACAAATGGAATCAGCCCCAGCATTTT.

The J gene is TRBJ2-2, the V gene TRBV4-1; 10 nucleotides line up with TRBD2. The CDR3 length is 18 residues. The ends lost 2 bases at V and 5 bases at J; junction bases unmatched: 11. Germline V CDR1 and CDR2: MGHRA, YSYEKL. The CDR3 nucleotides read TGCGCCAGCAGCCAATCCTCCAGCGGGGGGGCCTTAACCGGGGAGCTGTTTTTT. Residues: CASSQSSSGGALTGELFF.

The chain is built from TRBV2 and TRBJ2-3, with D perhaps TRBD2 (6 bases). Trimming took 5 bases from V and 3 from J, leaving 18 bases between them. CDR3 size: 16 residues. Germline V CDR1 and CDR2: SNHLY, FYNNEI. The CDR3: CASSQGLRLGTDTQYF. The CDR3 DNA reads as TGTGCCAGCAGTCAGGGACTTCGTTTAGGGACAGATACGCAGTATTTT.

This chain joins TRBV7-2 and TRBJ1-2, with unresolved D. CDR1 SGHTA and CDR2 FQGNSA come from the germline V gene. The CDR3 spans 13 residues. Trimming removed 1 base at V and 13 bases at J, with 16 bases between. CDR3 residues: CASSLDYPGPTTF. For the CDR3, the DNA is TGTGCCAGCAGCTTAGATTACCCAGGACCTACCACCTTC.

This clonotype was counted only a few times. The chain links TRBV3-1 to TRBJ2-3; D is undetermined. The V gene lost 3 bases and the J gene lost 5 bases, with 6 bases spanning the gap. CDR3 length equals 12 residues. Germline assignment: CDR1 LGHDT and CDR2 YNNKEL (reference sequence). The CDR3 DNA sequence: TGTGCCAGCAGCCACCTGGGAGATACGCAGTATTTT. Residues: CASSHLGDTQYF.

This clonotype was detected only a few times. CDR3 sequence reads: CASSPTGQNYEQYF. The CDR3 bases are TGCGCCAGCAGCCCTACGGGACAAAATTACGAGCAGTACTTC. The chain employs TRBV5-1 and TRBJ2-7; D may be TRBD1 (6 bases). The V gene's germline CDR1 is SGHRS and CDR2 YFSETQ. Between the trimmed V and J ends, which lost 4 bases and 4 bases, there was a span of 15 bases. The CDR3 loop spans 14 amino acids.

Only a few counts were recorded for this clonotype. CDR3 region: CASTASTDTQYF. DNA for the CDR3: TGTGCCAGCACCGCCTCCACAGATACGCAGTATTTT. This chain links TRBV11-2 with TRBJ2-3; D call uncertain. This CDR3 has 12 residues. Deletions cut 7 bases from V and 2 bases from J, with 7 bases between. Germline V gene lookup returns CDR1 SGHAT and CDR2 FQNNGV. Supplemented by reference TRBV11-2 and TRBJ2-3, the full variable domain reads EAGVAQSPRYKIIEKRQSVAFWCNPISGHATLYWYQQILGQGPKLLIQFQNNGVVDDSQLPKDRFSAERLKGVDSTLKIQPAKLEDSAVYLCASTASTDTQYFGPGTRLTVL.

The table lists this clonotype with a few counts. V and J are TRBV7-9 and TRBJ2-7; maybe TRBD2 (5 bases). The CDR3 runs to 13 residues. Germline V gene data show CDR1 as SEHNR and CDR2 as FQNEAQ (reference sequence). Trimming left V 3 bases short and J 2 bases short, with 8 bases between. CDR3 loop: CASSFGKTYEQYV. The CDR3 DNA reads TGTGCCAGCAGCTTCGGGAAGACCTACGAGCAGTACGTC.

The chain is built from TRBV6-6 and TRBJ2-3; D call uncertain. The CDR3 runs 12 residues. Germline V gene sequence: CDR1 MNHNY, CDR2 SVGAGI (reference sequence). Trimming removed 2 bases from V and 14 bases from J, with 14 bases in between. The CDR3 nucleotides are TGTGCCAGCAGTTACGGAGACGCCTCGGGGTATTTT. It is translated as CASSYGDASGYF.

This clonotype came up once. This rearrangement joins TRBV2 to TRBJ2-1; 9 positions match TRBD1. V trimming: 8 bases; J trimming: 4 bases; junction bases outside the gene matches: 9. CDR3 length equals 15 residues. Germline-derived CDR1 and CDR2 are SNHLY and FYNNEI. The CDR3 protein is CASANTGGPYNEQFF. The CDR3 region has the DNA TGTGCCAGCGCCAATACAGGGGGCCCTTACAATGAGCAGTTCTTC.

The sample holds a few counts of this clonotype. The J gene is TRBJ2-7, the V gene TRBV5-1, with D possibly being TRBD1 (5 bases). There are 14 residues in the CDR3. CDR1 is SGHRS and CDR2 is YFSETQ in the germline V gene. V was cut by 7 bases and J by 1 base, with 15 bases left in between. The CDR3 protein is CASRTPTGSYEQYF. The CDR3, as DNA: TGCGCCAGCCGGACCCCAACAGGATCCTACGAGCAGTACTTC.

The sample holds many counts of this clonotype. The chain combines TRBV5-1 with TRBJ2-5; D gene ambiguous. CDR3 length: 13 residues. Germline V gene sequence: CDR1 SGHRS, CDR2 YFSETQ. V was pared by 0 bases and J by 5 bases, with 8 bases between. The CDR3 sequence is CASSLDGLETQYF. In nucleotides, the CDR3 is TGCGCCAGCAGCTTGGACGGTTTGGAGACCCAGTACTTC.

This clonotype was found a few times. The chain recombines TRBV11-2 with TRBJ2-1; D may correspond to TRBD1 or TRBD2 (6 bases each). The ends were cut back, 3 bases at V and 9 bases at J, with 24 bases in the middle. This CDR3 spans 17 amino acids. Germline values: CDR1 SGHAT, CDR2 FQNNGV. CDR3 coding DNA: TGTGCCAGCAGCTTTGGGCAGGGGACTGCAATTGATGGTGAGCAGTTCTTC. Its translation: CASSFGQGTAIDGEQFF.

This clonotype occurred a few times. The rearrangement joins TRBV4-1 to TRBJ1-4, with D unclear. The ends were cut back, 0 bases at V and 6 bases at J, with 11 bases in the middle. The CDR3 sequence is 15 residues long. Germline values: CDR1 MGHRA, CDR2 YSYEKL. The CDR3: CASSQDLGSDEKLFF. CDR3 DNA sequence: TGCGCCAGCAGCCAAGATCTAGGGTCGGATGAAAAACTGTTTTTT.

This clonotype was detected only a few times. V and J are TRBV4-1 and TRBJ2-3, with 8 bases aligning to TRBD2. The CDR3 runs to 16 residues. Germline CDR1 MGHRA, CDR2 YSYEKL. V gave up 1 base and J gave up 7 bases; unmatched junction bases: 10. The CDR3 nucleotides are TGCGCCAGCAGCCAAGTAGGAACGGGAGGGCCAAATACGCAGTATTTT. Protein product: CASSQVGTGGPNTQYF.

This clonotype was observed a handful of times. The J gene is TRBJ1-1, the V gene TRBV20-1; D is ambiguous. The CDR3 is made up of 11 amino acids. Trimming cost V 5 bases and J 0 bases, with 4 bases left between them. The germline CDR1 and CDR2 sequences are DFQATT and SNEGSKA (reference sequence). This chain's CDR3 is CSAHMNTEAFF. CDR3 nucleotide sequence: TGCAGTGCTCACATGAACACTGAAGCTTTCTTT.

This clonotype was observed a few times. The V call is TRBV12-3 or TRBV12-4, the J call TRBJ2-7; 14 nucleotides agree with TRBD2. This CDR3 spans 18 amino acids. Germline trimming cut 6 bases from V and 1 base from J; bases unmatched to any gene: 11. CDR3 residues: CASRAPGLAGALSYEQYV. DNA of the CDR3: TGTGCCAGCAGAGCCCCGGGACTAGCGGGGGCCCTATCCTACGAGCAGTACGTC.

The V call is TRBV20-1, the J call TRBJ2-1; the match to TRBD2 covers 16 bases. The CDR3 has 17 residues. The ends lost 6 bases at V and 0 bases at J; junction bases unmatched: 5. Germline lookup yields CDR1 DFQATT and CDR2 SNEGSKA (reference sequence). The CDR3 here is CSAPGLAGGSSYNEQFF. CDR3 DNA: TGCAGTGCGCCGGGACTAGCGGGAGGGAGCTCCTACAATGAGCAGTTCTTC.